This T cell receptor beta chain was documented in a study of Ad26.COV2.S vaccination and SARS-CoV-2 variants. Findings of the study overall: Among vaccine recipients, spike-specific TCR breadth exceeded that of placebo recipients. Considerable breadth of spike-specific CD8+ and CD4+ T cell responses has reportedly been documented following vaccination.

About this clone itself: Its target is not known.

With 1 base removed from V and 5 bases from J, the gap between germline ends came to 9 bases. Germline CDR1 and CDR2: MDHEN and SYDVKM. The CDR3 runs to 14 residues. Only in-frame clones appear in the TCRdb table, and some are missing; sequencing was by immunoSEQ multiplex PCR. Here the sample spans 85,000 to 95,000 clones, more than 65% being singletons. This specimen was peripheral blood, taken after recovery from COVID-19. This receptor was obtained from a human donor who had recovered from COVID-19. The genes are TRBV28 and TRBJ2-1, with no clear D. The CDR3 protein is CASSLFGADNEQFF. As DNA, the CDR3 is TGTGCCAGCAGTTTATTTGGCGCCGACAATGAGCAGTTCTTC. Full variable domain (missing parts from reference TRBV28 and TRBJ2-1): DVKVTQSSRYLVKRTGEKVFLECVQDMDHENMFWYRQDPGLGLRLIYFSYDVKMKEKGDIPEGYSVSREKKERFSLILESASTNQTSMYLCASSLFGADNEQFFGPGTRLTVL.